A single sample gave rise to the 22 T cell receptor beta chains below, sequenced in a study of cytomegalovirus exposure and HLA in healthy donors. A multiplex PCR was run with 60 Vbeta primers and 13 Jbeta primers. Method: immunoSEQ multiplex PCR; TCRdb's copy keeps in-frame clones and lacks some. This repertoire shows roughly 250,000 clones, more than 55% found once; its top ten account for 2% to 2.5%. Sequenced input: PBMCs. The receptors shown here come from a female donor in good health and CMV-seronegative.

Turning to this clone: Mismatch with germline at one junction end may stem from a read error. The V and J genes are TRBV7-9 and TRBJ2-7, with a weak D call TRBD1 (5 bases). Germline CDR1 is SEHNR and CDR2 is FQNEAQ (reference sequence). The CDR3 length is 13 residues. As DNA, the CDR3 is TGTTCCAGCAGCTTTGACAGTACCTACGAGCAGTACTTC. Amino acids: CSSSFDSTYEQYF.

The chain carries TRBV5-1 and TRBJ2-7; 11 nucleotides match TRBD2. Losses at the gene ends were 4 bases for V and 3 bases for J; bases not matched to a gene: 3. Germline CDR1 SGHRS, CDR2 YFSETQ. CDR3 length: 14 residues. CDR3 amino acids: CASSRGLADYEQYF. The CDR3 DNA reads as TGCGCCAGCAGCAGGGGACTAGCGGACTACGAGCAGTACTTC.

Only a few counts were recorded for this clone. The rearrangement links TRBV5-1 to TRBJ1-2; possible D gene TRBD1, 6 bases. The germline V gene encodes CDR1 SGHRS and CDR2 YFSETQ. CDR3 length: 14 amino acids. V lost 0 bases, J lost 3 bases, and 9 bases lay in between. In nucleotides, the CDR3 is TGCGCCAGCAGCTTGGCCGAGGGGGACTATGGCTACACCTTC. Its translation: CASSLAEGDYGYTF. The full variable domain, completed using reference TRBV5-1 and TRBJ1-2, is KAGVTQTPRYLIKTRGQQVTLSCSPISGHRSVSWYQQTPGQGLQFLFEYFSETQRNKGNFPGRFSGRQFSNSRSEMNVSTLELGDSALYLCASSLAEGDYGYTFGSGTRLTVV.

This chain connects TRBV27 to TRBJ2-7; D is perhaps TRBD2 (6 bases). Trimming removed 5 bases from V and 0 bases from J, with 14 bases in between. CDR3 length: 15 residues. Germline V gene lookup returns CDR1 MNHEY and CDR2 SMNVEV (reference sequence). DNA of the CDR3: TGTGCCAGCAGTAATCCGGGACTCTCCTCCTACGAGCAGTACTTC. Amino acids: CASSNPGLSSYEQYF.

This chain connects TRBV7-3 to TRBJ2-5; 7 bases line up with TRBD2. The CDR3 runs 16 residues. Germline trimming cut 5 bases from V and 2 bases from J; bases unmatched to any gene: 11. The germline gives CDR1 SGHTA, CDR2 FQGTGA. CDR3 sequence reads: CASSQKIAGEQETQYF. CDR3 DNA: TGTGCCAGCAGCCAAAAGATAGCGGGCGAGCAAGAGACCCAGTACTTC.

This rearrangement joins TRBV6-6 to TRBJ1-1; TRBD1 agrees at 9 bases. The trim removed 7 bases at V and 5 bases at J, leaving 8 bases unmatched. This CDR3 comprises 14 residues. Germline V CDR1 and CDR2: MNHNY, SVGAGI (reference sequence). CDR3 sequence reads: CASILAGTGTEAFF. The DNA for the CDR3 is TGTGCCAGCATCCTAGCCGGGACAGGGACTGAAGCTTTCTTT.

The chain couples TRBV6-1 to TRBJ2-3, with D possibly matching TRBD2 (6 bases). Germline values: CDR1 MNHNS, CDR2 SASEGT. V gave up 2 bases and J gave up 4 bases, with 13 bases separating them. This CDR3 is built from 15 residues. This chain's CDR3 is CASSELGGKADTQYF. The CDR3 DNA reads TGTGCCAGCAGTGAACTAGGCGGGAAGGCAGATACGCAGTATTTT.

The chain employs TRBV30 and TRBJ1-2; D possibly corresponds to TRBD1 (5 bases). CDR1 is GTSNPN, CDR2 SVGIG, per germline (reference sequence). Trimming left V 8 bases short and J 4 bases short, with 11 bases between. The CDR3 is made up of 11 amino acids. CDR3 coding DNA: TGTGCCGGAGGGGTTGGCTATGGCTACACCTTC. Residues: CAGGVGYGYTF.

J is TRBJ1-3 and V is TRBV25-1; 9 bases align to TRBD1. Looked up from germline, CDR1 is MGHDK and CDR2 is SYGVNS. This CDR3 region has 16 residues. V lost 2 bases to trimming and J lost 4 bases; unmatched junction nucleotides: 6. The CDR3 is CASSEGPGTGGNTIYF. The CDR3 DNA follows: TGTGCCAGCAGTGAAGGACCCGGGACAGGGGGAAACACCATATATTTT.

The chain links TRBV5-6 to TRBJ2-2; 8 bases line up with TRBD1. Germline CDR1 and CDR2: SGHDT and YYEEEE. V was clipped by 1 base and J by 2 bases; unmatched bases: 4. The CDR3 sequence is 16 residues long. The CDR3, as DNA: TGTGCCAGCAGCTTGATTGGGACAGGAAACACCGGGGAGCTGTTTTTT. The encoded protein is CASSLIGTGNTGELFF.

The CDR3 region has the DNA TGCAGCGTTCTAGCGACCCCGGGGGAGCAGTTCTTC. It specifies CSVLATPGEQFF. The rearrangement joins TRBV29-1 to TRBJ2-1; perhaps TRBD2 as D (6 bases). V lost 5 bases and J 10 bases, leaving 15 bases between the germline ends. CDR3 size: 12 residues. The germline CDR1 and CDR2 sequences are SQVTM and ANQGSEA.

V is TRBV9 and J is TRBJ1-2; TRBD1 agrees at 7 bases. The CDR3 consists of 15 residues. J gave up 2 bases and V 0 bases, and 4 bases lay outside the gene matches. CDR1 SGDLS and CDR2 YYNGEE come from the germline V gene. This CDR3 reads CASSVVGDSNYGYTF. As DNA, the CDR3 is TGTGCCAGCAGCGTAGTGGGGGACAGCAACTATGGCTACACCTTC.

The rearrangement links TRBV10-2 to TRBJ2-1, with 7 positions matching TRBD2. Germline CDR1 and CDR2: WSHSY and SAAADI. This CDR3 spans 14 amino acids. Losses at the gene ends were 4 bases for V and 6 bases for J; bases not matched to a gene: 6. CDR3 nucleotide sequence: TGCGCCAGCAGTGTGGGAGGGACGGCCAATGAGCAGTTCTTC. As protein: CASSVGGTANEQFF.

The chain recombines TRBV11-1 with TRBJ2-3; D gene ambiguous. The V end lost 1 base, the J end lost 2 bases, and 7 bases lay between the germline ends. The CDR3 contains 14 residues. The germline V gene has CDR1 SGHAT and CDR2 FQDESV (reference sequence). CDR3 sequence reads: CASSLGLFTDTQYF. The CDR3 DNA reads as TGTGCCAGCAGCTTAGGTCTGTTCACAGATACGCAGTATTTT.

A single count supports this clone. Here the CDR3 reads CASSLIRFGYEQYF. The CDR3 bases are TGTGCCAGCAGCTTAATTCGGTTCGGGTACGAGCAGTACTTC. J is TRBJ2-7 and V is TRBV11-2; D unresolved. Germline V gene data show CDR1 as SGHAT and CDR2 as FQNNGV. The CDR3 totals 14 residues. The V and J ends lost 2 bases and 4 bases respectively, with 12 bases between them.

This clone was detected a few times. The V call is TRBV5-1, the J call TRBJ2-3; D is undetermined. Trimming removed 4 bases at V and 2 bases at J, with 11 bases between. There are 14 residues in the CDR3. Germline assignment: CDR1 SGHRS and CDR2 YFSETQ. The DNA for the CDR3 is TGCGCCAGCAGCCTAGAGATGCTCACAGATACGCAGTATTTT. This translates into CASSLEMLTDTQYF.

The chain recombines TRBV10-3 with TRBJ1-2, with D perhaps TRBD1 (5 bases). The germline V gene has CDR1 ENHRY and CDR2 SYGVKD. V was clipped by 7 bases and J by 3 bases, with 12 bases between them. The CDR3 has 13 residues. The DNA of the CDR3 is TGTGCCATCAAAGGCCAGGGTGACTATGGCTACACCTTC. As protein: CAIKGQGDYGYTF.

The J gene is TRBJ1-1, the V gene TRBV6-5; D gene unclear. The CDR3 spans 14 residues. Trimming removed 2 bases from V and 0 bases from J, with 7 bases in between. CDR1 and CDR2 from the germline V gene are MNHEY and SVGAGI. CDR3 amino acids: CASSYDAVNTEAFF. CDR3 DNA sequence: TGTGCCAGCAGTTACGACGCGGTGAACACTGAAGCTTTCTTT.

V is TRBV6-5 and J is TRBJ1-1; no firm D call. Germline CDR1 MNHEY, CDR2 SVGAGI. V was trimmed by 7 bases and J by 0 bases, leaving 12 bases between them. CDR3 length: 14 amino acids. CDR3 loop: CASTRIGVNTEAFF. CDR3 bases: TGTGCCAGCACCCGGATAGGAGTGAACACTGAAGCTTTCTTT.

This clone appeared a few times. The chain combines TRBV28 with TRBJ2-5; 8 bases are a match to TRBD1. The assigned J gene may be wrong: the sequence end matches TRBJ2-7 better. This CDR3 has 14 amino acids. Germline assignment: CDR1 MDHEN and CDR2 SYDVKM. CDR3 DNA: TGTGCCAGCAGTTTGGACAGGGCCCCCTACGAGCAGTACTTC. It specifies CASSLDRAPYEQYF.

This rearrangement joins TRBV30 to TRBJ1-2; D is unclear. The V and J ends lost 4 bases and 5 bases respectively, with 14 bases between them. The CDR3 is made up of 13 amino acids. Germline CDR1 and CDR2: GTSNPN and SVGIG (reference sequence). The CDR3 sequence: CAWTTGLQYGYTF. CDR3 sequence (DNA): TGTGCCTGGACTACCGGACTTCAATATGGCTACACCTTC.

V gene TRBV18 combines with J gene TRBJ2-1, with TRBD1 as a possible D gene (5 bases). There are 15 residues in the CDR3. In germline, CDR1 is KGHSH, CDR2 LQKENI. The V gene lost 3 bases and the J gene lost 6 bases, with 15 bases spanning the gap. The CDR3 spells CASSPQGGAGNEQFF. The CDR3 DNA reads TGTGCCAGCTCACCCCAGGGCGGCGCAGGCAATGAGCAGTTCTTC.